This TCR beta chain originates from a study of technical replicates of blood from several donors (TCRdb year 2017). To note about this clone: Its binding antigen is unknown. The sample holds no much larger clone one base away, and base qualities are not on file.

Reading from cysteine to phenylalanine, the CDR3 counts 14 amino acids. Kept here is only the CDR3 DNA, which spans 42 bases and is read in frame from base 1. CDR1 and CDR2, per the germline V gene, are MNHEY and SVGAGI. Trimming costs V 7 bases and J 10 bases, and their ends lie 20 bases apart. Library creation used the immunoSEQ multiplex PCR assay. The immuneACCESS repertoire file appears here via TCRdb, limited to in-frame rearrangements. These files lack a portion of the clones; in checked studies, under half of the deficit traces to unresolved V genes, and the cause of the others is not known. The sample table contains approximately 95,000 clones; only one count was recorded for about 95% of them. Roughly 0.34% of the sample goes to the ten largest clones.

The sequence was obtained from a human donor in good health. The rearrangement joined TRBV6-5 to TRBJ2-1; the D segment could be TRBD2, given 6 matching bases. Material for sequencing was T cells isolated from PBMCs. The CDR3 sequence is CASMLSGGGWEQFF. The nucleotide sequence is given as TGTGCCAGCATGCTTAGCGGTGGAGGTTGGGAGCAGTTCTTC.